This T cell receptor (beta chain) is from a study of control samples from healthy donors and cancer patients. Looked up from germline, CDR1 is SGHDN and CDR2 is FVKESK. Trimming cost V 4 bases and J 10 bases; bases outside gene matches: 8. The CDR3 has 15 residues. The data were produced by immunoSEQ multiplex PCR, yet TCRdb's version contains in-frame clones alone and is incomplete. This sample yields some 130,000 clones, of which about nine tenths are seen a single time; about 2.2% belongs to the top ten. J is TRBJ1-6 and V is TRBV14; 9 bases match TRBD1. The receptor was isolated from a woman between 50 and 59 years old in good health. Sequencing was done on a sample of blood. The CDR3 nucleotides are TGTGCCAGCAGCCCAAGGACAGGGGTTGTCTCACCCCTCCACTTT. Residues: CASSPRTGVVSPLHF. Together with reference TRBV14 and TRBJ1-6, the CDR3 gives the full variable domain: EAGVTQFPSHSVIEKGQTVTLRCDPISGHDNLYWYRRVMGKEIKFLLHFVKESKQDESGMPNNRFLAERTGGTYSTLKVQPAELEDSGVYFCASSPRTGVVSPLHFGNGTRLTVT.